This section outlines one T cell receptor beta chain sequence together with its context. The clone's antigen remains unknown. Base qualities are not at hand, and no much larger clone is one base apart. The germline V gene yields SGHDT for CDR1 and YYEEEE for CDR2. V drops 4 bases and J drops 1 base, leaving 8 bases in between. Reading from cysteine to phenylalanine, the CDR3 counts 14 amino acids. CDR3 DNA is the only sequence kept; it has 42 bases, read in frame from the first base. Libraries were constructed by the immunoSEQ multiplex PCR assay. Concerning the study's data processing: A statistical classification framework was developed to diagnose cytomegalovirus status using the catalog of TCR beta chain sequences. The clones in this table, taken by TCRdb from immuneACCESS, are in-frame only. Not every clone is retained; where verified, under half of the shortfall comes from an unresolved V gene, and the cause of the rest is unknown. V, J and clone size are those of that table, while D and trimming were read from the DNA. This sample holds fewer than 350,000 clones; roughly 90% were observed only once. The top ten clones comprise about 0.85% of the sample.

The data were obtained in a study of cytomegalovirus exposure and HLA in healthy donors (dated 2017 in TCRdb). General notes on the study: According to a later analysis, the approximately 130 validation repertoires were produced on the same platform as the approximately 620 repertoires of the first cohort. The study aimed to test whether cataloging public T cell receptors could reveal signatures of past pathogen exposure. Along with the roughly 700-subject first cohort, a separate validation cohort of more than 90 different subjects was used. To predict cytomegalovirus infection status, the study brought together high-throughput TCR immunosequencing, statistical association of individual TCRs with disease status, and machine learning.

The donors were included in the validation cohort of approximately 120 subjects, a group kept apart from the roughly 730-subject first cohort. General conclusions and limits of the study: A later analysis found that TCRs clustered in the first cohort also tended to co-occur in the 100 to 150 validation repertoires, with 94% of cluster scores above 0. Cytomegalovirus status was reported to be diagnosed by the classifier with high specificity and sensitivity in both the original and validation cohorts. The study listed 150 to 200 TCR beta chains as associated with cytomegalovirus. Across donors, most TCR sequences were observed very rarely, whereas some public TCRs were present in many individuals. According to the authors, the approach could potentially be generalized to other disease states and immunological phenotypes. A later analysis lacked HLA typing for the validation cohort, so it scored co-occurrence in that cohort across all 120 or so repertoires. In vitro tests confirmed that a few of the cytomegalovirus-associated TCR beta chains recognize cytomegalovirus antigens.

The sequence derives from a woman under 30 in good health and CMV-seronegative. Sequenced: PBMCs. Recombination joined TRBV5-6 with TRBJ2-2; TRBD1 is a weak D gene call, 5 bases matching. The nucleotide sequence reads TGTGCCAGCAGCCCAGGACAGAACACCGGGGAGCTGTTTTTT. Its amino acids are CASSPGQNTGELFF.